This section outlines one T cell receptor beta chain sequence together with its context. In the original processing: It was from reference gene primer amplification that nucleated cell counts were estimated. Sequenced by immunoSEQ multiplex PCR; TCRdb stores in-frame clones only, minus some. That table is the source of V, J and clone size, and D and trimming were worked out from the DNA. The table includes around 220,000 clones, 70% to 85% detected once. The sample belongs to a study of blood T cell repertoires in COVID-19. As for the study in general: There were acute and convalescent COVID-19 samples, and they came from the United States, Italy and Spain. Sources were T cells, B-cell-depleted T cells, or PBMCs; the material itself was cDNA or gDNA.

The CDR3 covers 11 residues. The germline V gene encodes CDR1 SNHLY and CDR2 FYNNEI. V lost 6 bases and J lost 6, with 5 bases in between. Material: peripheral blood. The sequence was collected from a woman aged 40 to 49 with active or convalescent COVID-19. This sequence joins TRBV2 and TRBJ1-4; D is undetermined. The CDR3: CASRRDEKLFF. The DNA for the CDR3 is TGTGCCAGCAGGAGGGATGAAAAACTGTTTTTT.